The sample holds a few counts of the clone carrying this TCR beta chain. Original processing notes: Reference gene primer amplification gave nucleated cell count estimates. Data came from immunoSEQ multiplex PCR; TCRdb stores just in-frame clones and leaves some out. The V and J calls and clone size come from that table; D and trimming were worked out from the DNA. The table records more than 55,000 clones, 65% to 80% of them present only once. The data derive from a study of blood T cell repertoires in COVID-19. Whole-study context: Both acute and convalescent COVID-19 samples were obtained from the United States, Italy and Spain.

This CDR3 has 15 amino acids. Germline assignment: CDR1 LGHDT and CDR2 YNNKEL (reference sequence). The V end lost 1 base, the J end lost 7 bases, and 14 bases lay between the germline ends. This sequence originates from a human donor in a cohort sampled during active COVID-19. This chain connects TRBV3-1 (or the pseudogene TRBV3-2) to TRBJ2-1, with D perhaps TRBD1 (5 bases). The source material was peripheral blood. For the CDR3, the DNA is TGTGCCAGCAGCCAAGTTGGCAGGGTAAAGAATGAGCAGTTCTTC. This translates into CASSQVGRVKNEQFF.